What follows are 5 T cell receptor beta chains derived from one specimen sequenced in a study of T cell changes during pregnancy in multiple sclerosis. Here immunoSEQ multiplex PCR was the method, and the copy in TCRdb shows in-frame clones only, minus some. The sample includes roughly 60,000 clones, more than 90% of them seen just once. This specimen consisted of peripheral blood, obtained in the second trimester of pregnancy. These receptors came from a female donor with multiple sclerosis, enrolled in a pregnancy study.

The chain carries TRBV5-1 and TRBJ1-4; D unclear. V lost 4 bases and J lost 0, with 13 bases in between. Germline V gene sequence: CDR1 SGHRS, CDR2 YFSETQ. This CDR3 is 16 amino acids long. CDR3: CASSPTGAATNEKLFF. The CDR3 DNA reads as TGCGCCAGCAGCCCGACGGGAGCTGCAACTAATGAAAAACTGTTTTTT.

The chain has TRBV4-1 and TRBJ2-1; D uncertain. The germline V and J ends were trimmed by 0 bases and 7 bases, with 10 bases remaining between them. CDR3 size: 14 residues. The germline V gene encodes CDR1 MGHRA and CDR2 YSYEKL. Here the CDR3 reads CASSQDLDINEQFF. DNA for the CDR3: TGCGCCAGCAGCCAAGATCTAGATATAAATGAGCAGTTCTTC.

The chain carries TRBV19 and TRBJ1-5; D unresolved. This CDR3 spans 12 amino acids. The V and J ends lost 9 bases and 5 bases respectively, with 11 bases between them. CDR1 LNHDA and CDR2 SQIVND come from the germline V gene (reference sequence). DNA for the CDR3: TGTGCCAGCTCACTATTGGATCAGCCCCAGCATTTT. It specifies CASSLLDQPQHF.

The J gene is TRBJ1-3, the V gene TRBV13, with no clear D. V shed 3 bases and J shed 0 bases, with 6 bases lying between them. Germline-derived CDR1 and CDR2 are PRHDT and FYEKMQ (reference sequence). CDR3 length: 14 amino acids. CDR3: CASSFSDSGNTIYF. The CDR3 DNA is TGTGCCAGCAGCTTCAGTGACTCTGGAAACACCATATATTTT.

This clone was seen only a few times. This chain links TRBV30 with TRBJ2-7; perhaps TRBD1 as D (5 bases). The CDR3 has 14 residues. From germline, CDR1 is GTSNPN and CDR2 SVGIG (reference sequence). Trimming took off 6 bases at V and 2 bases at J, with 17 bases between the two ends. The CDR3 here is CACLDQGKAYEQYF. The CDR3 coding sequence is TGTGCCTGCTTAGACCAGGGTAAGGCCTACGAGCAGTACTTC.